One TCR beta chain is described in this entry. Its antigen is as yet unknown. This specimen comes from a study of CD8 T cells in Susac syndrome. Germline V gene lookup returns CDR1 DFQATT and CDR2 SNEGSKA (reference sequence). J lost 10 bases, V lost 5 bases, and 13 bases had no gene match. CDR3 size: 14 residues. RNA amounts of roughly 0.5 to 1 ug underwent reverse transcription with random hexamers. immunoSEQ multiplex PCR amplified TCR beta CDR3 across 54 Vbeta, 13 Jbeta. TCRdb itself ran the immunoSEQ multiplex PCR reads through MiXCR, one entry per CDR3 protein. The sample shows more than 90,000 distinct CDR3 sequences, around 92% of them seen only once. TCR beta sequencing was performed on blood CD8+ and CD4+ T cells. Negative isolation was used for CD8+ and CD4+ T cells, and FACS enrichment was applied to TEMRA cells. Whole-study results and caveats: As the study acknowledged, the number of individuals who were part of its TCR sequencing and HLA analysis was relatively small.

The gene calls are TRBV20-1 and TRBJ2-1, with TRBD2 identical over 8 bases. The TCR comes from a human donor with multiple sclerosis. Sequencing was carried out using CD4+ T cells from PBMCs. The CDR3 DNA reads as TGCAGTGCTGGCGGGGGGACCCGACCCGGGGAGCAGTTCTTC. It is translated as CSAGGGTRPGEQFF.